This T cell receptor (beta chain) stems from a study of T-cell reconstitution after alpha-beta-depleted transplantation in children. Germline assignment: CDR1 SGHRS and CDR2 YFSETQ. The CDR3 covers 15 residues. The germline V and J ends were trimmed by 4 bases and 0 bases, with 11 bases remaining between them. This clonotype was counted between two and nine times. It was with unique molecular identifiers that the TCRbeta library was prepared. MiXCR, run by TCRdb on the PCR reads, gives a single entry per CDR3 protein. Here the sample spans about 350,000 distinct CDR3 sequences, roughly 13% being singletons.

The sequence was obtained from a human donor who donated a stem cell graft to a child with Fanconi anemia. The sample in question was PBMCs, obtained from the stem cell graft. The gene calls are TRBV5-1 and TRBJ1-5; D call uncertain. In DNA, the CDR3 is TGCGCCAGCAGCGTGGAGGGTAATAGCAATCAGCCCCAGCATTTT. Translating gives CASSVEGNSNQPQHF.